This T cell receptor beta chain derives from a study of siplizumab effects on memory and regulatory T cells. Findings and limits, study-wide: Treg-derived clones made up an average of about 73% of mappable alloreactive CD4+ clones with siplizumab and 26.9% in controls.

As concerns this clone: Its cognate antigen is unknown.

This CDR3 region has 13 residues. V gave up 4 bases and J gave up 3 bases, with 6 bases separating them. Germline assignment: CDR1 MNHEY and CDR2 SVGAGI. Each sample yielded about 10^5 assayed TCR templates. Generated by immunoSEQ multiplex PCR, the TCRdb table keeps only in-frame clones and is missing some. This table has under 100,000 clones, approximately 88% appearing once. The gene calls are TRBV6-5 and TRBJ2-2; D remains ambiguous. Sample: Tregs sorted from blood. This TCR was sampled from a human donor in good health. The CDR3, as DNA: TGTGCCAGCAGTTCTATATACACCGGGGAGCTGTTTTTT. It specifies CASSSIYTGELFF.